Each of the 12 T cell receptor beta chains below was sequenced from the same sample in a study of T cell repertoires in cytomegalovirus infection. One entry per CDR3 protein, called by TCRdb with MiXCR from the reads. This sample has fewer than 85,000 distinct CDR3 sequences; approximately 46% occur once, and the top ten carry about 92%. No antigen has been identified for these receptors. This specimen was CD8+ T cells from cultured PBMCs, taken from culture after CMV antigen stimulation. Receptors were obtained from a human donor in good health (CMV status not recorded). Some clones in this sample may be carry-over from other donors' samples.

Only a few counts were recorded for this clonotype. CDR3 in DNA: TGTGCCATCGGGACAGGGTACGAGCAGTACTTC. Residues: CAIGTGYEQYF. V is TRBV10-3 and J is TRBJ2-7, with TRBD1 matching over 9 bases. CDR3 length: 11 amino acids. V shed 8 bases and J 4 bases; nucleotides not matched to a gene: 0. Germline CDR1 reads ENHRY; CDR2 reads SYGVKD.

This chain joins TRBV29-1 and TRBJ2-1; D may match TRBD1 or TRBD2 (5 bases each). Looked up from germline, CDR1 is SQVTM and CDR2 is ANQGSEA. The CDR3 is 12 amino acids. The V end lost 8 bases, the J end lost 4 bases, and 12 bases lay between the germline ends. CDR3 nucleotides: TGCAGCACGCCTTGGGGGTACAATGAGCAGTTCTTC. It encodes CSTPWGYNEQFF.

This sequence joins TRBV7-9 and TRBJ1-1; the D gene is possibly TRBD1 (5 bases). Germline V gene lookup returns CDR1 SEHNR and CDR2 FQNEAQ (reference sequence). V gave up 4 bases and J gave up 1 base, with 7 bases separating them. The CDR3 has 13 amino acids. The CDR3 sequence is CASSSRENTEAFF. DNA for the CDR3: TGTGCCAGCAGCTCCAGGGAGAACACTGAAGCTTTCTTT.

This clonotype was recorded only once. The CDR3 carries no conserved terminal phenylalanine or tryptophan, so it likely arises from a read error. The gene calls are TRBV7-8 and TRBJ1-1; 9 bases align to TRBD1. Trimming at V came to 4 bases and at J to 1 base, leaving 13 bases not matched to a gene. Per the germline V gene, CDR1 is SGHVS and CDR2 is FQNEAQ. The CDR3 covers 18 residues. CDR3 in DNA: TGTGCCAGCAGCTCGGACAGGGGAGATGTGAGTAAGAACACTGAAGCTTTCTCT. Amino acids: CASSSDRGDVSKNTEAFS.

The DNA for the CDR3 is TGTGCCACCAGTGATTTCTTAGGGAATGGCTACACCTTC. This encodes CATSDFLGNGYTF. This chain joins TRBV24-1 and TRBJ1-2; D ambiguous. Germline CDR1 and CDR2: KGHDR and SFDVKD. CDR3 size: 13 residues. Deletions cut 1 base from V and 6 bases from J, with 8 bases between.

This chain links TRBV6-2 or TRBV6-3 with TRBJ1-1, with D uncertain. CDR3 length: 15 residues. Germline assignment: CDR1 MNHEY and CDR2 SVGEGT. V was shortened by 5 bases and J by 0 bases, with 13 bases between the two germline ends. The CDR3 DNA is TGTGCCAGCAGTGACCCTAGAAGTTTGAACACTGAAGCTTTCTTT. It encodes CASSDPRSLNTEAFF.

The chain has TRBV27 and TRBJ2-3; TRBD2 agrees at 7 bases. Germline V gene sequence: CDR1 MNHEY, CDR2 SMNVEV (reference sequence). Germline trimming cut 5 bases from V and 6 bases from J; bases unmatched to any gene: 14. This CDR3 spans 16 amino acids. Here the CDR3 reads CASSRRTRAMGDTQYF. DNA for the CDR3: TGTGCCAGCAGTCGAAGGACTAGGGCTATGGGGGATACGCAGTATTTT.

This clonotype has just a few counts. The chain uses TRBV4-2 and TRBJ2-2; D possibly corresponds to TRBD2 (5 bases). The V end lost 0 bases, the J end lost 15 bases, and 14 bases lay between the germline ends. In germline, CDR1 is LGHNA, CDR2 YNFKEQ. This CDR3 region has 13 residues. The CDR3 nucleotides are TGTGCCAGCAGCCAAGATCCGACGGGGAAGGTGTTTTTT. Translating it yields CASSQDPTGKVFF.

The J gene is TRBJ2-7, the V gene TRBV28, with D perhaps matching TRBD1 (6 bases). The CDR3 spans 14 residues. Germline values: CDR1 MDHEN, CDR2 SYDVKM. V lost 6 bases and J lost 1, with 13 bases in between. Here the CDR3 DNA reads TGTGCCAGCAGCGATACAGGGCCGTCCTACGAGCAGTACTTC. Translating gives CASSDTGPSYEQYF.

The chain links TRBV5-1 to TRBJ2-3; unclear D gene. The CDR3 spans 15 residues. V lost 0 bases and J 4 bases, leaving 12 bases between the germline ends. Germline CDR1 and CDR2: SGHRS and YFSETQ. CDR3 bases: TGCGCCAGCAGCTTGGATGGTCTGGACGCAGATACGCAGTATTTT. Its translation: CASSLDGLDADTQYF.

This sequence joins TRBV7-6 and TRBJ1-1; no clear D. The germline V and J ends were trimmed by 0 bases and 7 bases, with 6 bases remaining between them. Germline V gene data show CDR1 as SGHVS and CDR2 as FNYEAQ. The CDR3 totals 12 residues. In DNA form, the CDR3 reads TGTGCCAGCAGCTTAGCGCGAGGTGAAGCTTTCTTT. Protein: CASSLARGEAFF.

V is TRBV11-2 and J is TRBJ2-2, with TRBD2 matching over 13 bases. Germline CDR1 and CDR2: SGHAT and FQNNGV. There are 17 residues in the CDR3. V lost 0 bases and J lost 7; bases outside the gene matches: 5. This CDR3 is CASSLELAGGPIGELFF. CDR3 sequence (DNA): TGTGCCAGCAGCTTAGAACTAGCGGGAGGGCCTATCGGGGAGCTGTTTTTT.